The clone carrying this T cell receptor (beta chain) has a count of ten or more. Its antigen is currently unknown. This sample was taken from a study of T cell repertoires in cytomegalovirus infection. Study-level background: TCR beta signatures that were public indicated CMV infection and matching HLA type. Findings and limits, study-wide: Using cumulative public TCR beta family frequency, the authors identified those who carried CMV together with the relevant HLA.

One entry per CDR3 protein results from TCRdb running MiXCR on the reads. The sample contains some 940,000 distinct CDR3 sequences, more than 25% of which appear only once. This CDR3 comprises 16 residues. Germline-derived CDR1 and CDR2 are SGHVS and FNYEAQ. V was pared by 4 bases and J by 1 base, with 16 bases between. This receptor was identified in a human donor in good health (CMV status not recorded). Some clones in this sample may be carry-over from other donors' samples. The rearrangement uses TRBV7-6 and TRBJ1-1; unclear D gene. Source: cultured CD8+ T cells from PBMCs, taken from culture after CMV antigen stimulation. The CDR3 region has the DNA TGTGCCAGCAGCTCGGCACTGTCGGCCGGGAACACTGAAGCTTTCTTT. It encodes CASSSALSAGNTEAFF.